The 10 T cell receptor beta chains in this list originate from one sample, sequenced in a study of esophageal squamous cell carcinoma under preoperative chemotherapy. The sample's time point: after preoperative PTX-NDP chemotherapy. TCRdb reanalysed the PCR reads using MiXCR and keeps one entry per CDR3 protein. In the table there are around 30,000 distinct CDR3 sequences, around 49% of which are singletons. Sampling was conducted from a patient given preoperative chemotherapy. These TCRs come from a human donor with esophageal squamous cell carcinoma. The donor label of this sample is uncertain.

This clonotype turned up a few times. The chain has TRBV7-2 and TRBJ2-1; maybe TRBD1 (5 bases). TRBJ2-7 explains the end of the DNA better; the J call may be wrong. This CDR3 region has 16 residues. Looked up from germline, CDR1 is SGHTA and CDR2 is FQGNSA. CDR3 DNA sequence: TGTGCCAGCAACCAACAGGCTACGAGCTCCTACAATGAGCAGTACTTC. This gives the protein CASNQQATSSYNEQYF.

This clonotype was observed at least ten times. V and J are TRBV7-2 and TRBJ2-5; D gene uncertain. The CDR3 extends over 14 amino acids. Germline V gives CDR1 SGHTA, CDR2 FQGNSA. The ends were cut back, 5 bases at V and 0 bases at J, with 10 bases in the middle. The CDR3 loop is CASSPRWNQETQYF. DNA for the CDR3: TGTGCCAGCAGCCCGCGCTGGAACCAAGAGACCCAGTACTTC. The entire variable domain, with the rest obtained from reference TRBV7-2 and TRBJ2-5, is as follows: GAGVSQSPSNKVTEKGKDVELRCDPISGHTALYWYRQSLGQGLEFLIYFQGNSAPDKSGLPSDRFSAERTGGSVSTLTIQRTQQEDSAVYLCASSPRWNQETQYFGPGTRLLVL.

Worth noting for this clonotype: The conserved phenylalanine or tryptophan is not found at the CDR3 terminus, so this likely reflects a read error. The DNA is left out, because the CDR3 cannot be placed on it with certainty; the CDR3 is given as TCRdb lists it. The genes are TRBV7-6 and TRBJ2-5; the D call in the table, TRBD1, was not verified against the DNA. Ends included, the CDR3 has 16 residues. Germline V gene sequence: CDR1 SGHVS, CDR2 FNYEAQ. CDR3 region: CASSLVPDRGQETQFS.

A note on this clonotype: A much larger clone lies one base from this, so it may be a read error. The gene calls are TRBV7-6 and TRBJ2-1; the match to TRBD2 covers 8 bases. V gave up 4 bases and J gave up 10 bases; unmatched junction bases: 9. Germline V gene data show CDR1 as SGHVS and CDR2 as FNYEAQ. The CDR3 covers 14 residues. The CDR3, as DNA: TGTGCCAGCAGCTCGTCGGGGGGGTCCTACGAGCAGTTCTTC. Translating it yields CASSSSGGSYEQFF.

With respect to this clonotype: Germline is not matched at one junction end, which may reflect a read error. As DNA, the CDR3 is TGTGGCCGCAGCTCGGGGCTGGGAGCCAAAGACACGCAGTATTTC. Protein product: CGRSSGLGAKDTQYF. The rearrangement uses TRBV7-2 and TRBJ2-3, with D perhaps being TRBD1 or TRBD2 (5 bases each). The CDR3 contains 15 residues. Germline values: CDR1 SGHTA, CDR2 FQGNSA.

V gene TRBV6-1 combines with J gene TRBJ2-1; TRBD2 matches at 10 bases. V lost 6 bases to trimming and J lost 6 bases; unmatched junction nucleotides: 5. CDR3 size: 14 residues. Per the germline V gene, CDR1 is MNHNS and CDR2 is SASEGT. DNA of the CDR3: TGTGCCAGCAGAGGAGCGGGAGGGCTCAATGAGCAGTTCTTC. It yields the protein CASRGAGGLNEQFF.

This clonotype appeared a few times. V is TRBV7-2 and J is TRBJ1-2; TRBD1 is a possible D gene (5 bases). This CDR3 comprises 12 residues. The V gene's germline CDR1 is SGHTA and CDR2 FQGNSA. V lost 8 bases to trimming and J lost 4 bases, with 11 bases between them. CDR3 nucleotides: TGTGCCAGCGGGACTACCTCCTATGGCTACACCTTC. Amino acid sequence: CASGTTSYGYTF. Together with reference TRBV7-2 and TRBJ1-2, the CDR3 gives the full variable domain: GAGVSQSPSNKVTEKGKDVELRCDPISGHTALYWYRQSLGQGLEFLIYFQGNSAPDKSGLPSDRFSAERTGGSVSTLTIQRTQQEDSAVYLCASGTTSYGYTFGSGTRLTVV.

V is TRBV7-3 and J is TRBJ2-3, with 8 bases that match TRBD2. The end of the DNA fits TRBJ2-5 better, so the J call may be wrong. This CDR3 region has 17 residues. Germline V gives CDR1 SGHTA, CDR2 FQGTGA. The CDR3 sequence: CASSLELGRGDGETQYF. DNA of the CDR3: TGTGCCAGCAGCCTCGAGCTGGGGCGGGGGGATGGAGAGACCCAGTACTTC.

This clonotype turned up a few times. The chain is built from TRBV15 and TRBJ2-3; 8 nucleotides line up with TRBD2. Germline V gives CDR1 LNHNV, CDR2 YYDKDF (reference sequence). The V gene end was trimmed by 2 bases and the J gene end by 7 bases; junction bases not matched to a gene: 17. The CDR3 totals 18 residues. The CDR3 coding sequence is TGTGCCACCAGCAGACCCAACCAAGGAGCGGGGGCCGATAATACGCAGTATTTT. Amino acid sequence: CATSRPNQGAGADNTQYF.

This clonotype was seen more than once but under ten times. The CDR3 region is CASSQGQGTGELFF. The CDR3 bases are TGCGCCAGCAGCCAAGGACAGGGGACCGGGGAGCTGTTTTTT. The J gene is TRBJ2-2, the V gene TRBV4-1; 8 bases fit TRBD1. Germline CDR1 is MGHRA and CDR2 is YSYEKL. This CDR3 spans 14 amino acids. The V and J ends lost 1 base and 5 bases, in that order; junction bases with no gene match: 0.